The 7 T cell receptor beta chains listed next were all sequenced from one sample in a study of blood T cell repertoires in COVID-19. Using immunoSEQ multiplex PCR, the repertoire was profiled, and TCRdb retains in-frame clones only, with some absent. The sample shows 84,000 or so clones, approximately 91% of them seen only once. Input material: peripheral blood. The source is a man between 65 and 79 years old with acute or convalescent COVID-19.

This clone is a singleton in its sample. The chain carries TRBV3-1 (or the pseudogene TRBV3-2) and TRBJ2-1; tentative D call: TRBD2 (5 bases). V was cut by 0 bases and J by 0 bases, with 12 bases left in between. Germline CDR1 reads LGHDT; CDR2 reads YNNKEL (reference sequence). The CDR3 covers 17 residues. CDR3 loop: CASSQEGAHASYNEQFF. For the CDR3, the DNA is TGTGCCAGCAGCCAAGAGGGAGCGCACGCCTCCTACAATGAGCAGTTCTTC.

V and J are TRBV10-3 and TRBJ1-3, with D tentatively TRBD1 (6 bases). V was clipped by 9 bases and J by 0 bases, with 27 bases between them. CDR1 is ENHRY, CDR2 SYGVKD, per germline. This CDR3 is built from 19 residues. The CDR3 loop is CAIPAGRGPLNSSGNTIYF. In DNA, the CDR3 is TGTGCCATACCGGCGGGCAGGGGACCCCTCAACAGCTCTGGAAACACCATATATTTT.

V gene TRBV5-4 combines with J gene TRBJ2-1; TRBD1 matches at 10 bases. The CDR3 spans 16 residues. Losses at the gene ends were 2 bases for V and 4 bases for J; bases not matched to a gene: 6. CDR1 is SGHNT and CDR2 is YYREEE in the germline V gene (reference sequence). This CDR3 reads CASSFPRQGAYNEQFF. CDR3 DNA sequence: TGTGCCAGCAGCTTCCCCCGACAGGGGGCGTACAATGAGCAGTTCTTC.

The genes are TRBV28 and TRBJ1-4, with 9 bases matching TRBD1. The CDR3 extends over 16 amino acids. Trimming took 5 bases from V and 8 from J; bases not matched to a gene: 12. Per the germline V gene, CDR1 is MDHEN and CDR2 is SYDVKM. The DNA of the CDR3 is TGTGCCAGCAGTCCCAATCCGGGACAGGGTCTGGAAAAACTGTTTTTT. Translation gives CASSPNPGQGLEKLFF.

The chain uses TRBV30 and TRBJ1-2, with 9 bases that match TRBD1. Germline V gives CDR1 GTSNPN, CDR2 SVGIG (reference sequence). The CDR3 consists of 14 residues. The J segment lost 5 bases and the V segment lost 2 bases, leaving 6 bases of the junction unmatched. The CDR3 protein is CAWSTDRGGYGYTF. CDR3 bases: TGTGCCTGGAGTACGGACAGGGGTGGGTATGGCTACACCTTC.

The CDR3 sequence is CASSFVAGDEQYF. The CDR3 DNA reads TGTGCCAGCAGCTTCGTCGCAGGGGACGAGCAGTACTTC. V and J are TRBV7-2 and TRBJ2-7; a weak D match, TRBD1 (6 bases). Trimming stripped 3 bases from V and 5 bases from J, with 11 bases between. The V gene's germline CDR1 is SGHTA and CDR2 FQGNSA. CDR3 length: 13 amino acids. Variable domain in full (rest from reference TRBV7-2 and TRBJ2-7): GAGVSQSPSNKVTEKGKDVELRCDPISGHTALYWYRQSLGQGLEFLIYFQGNSAPDKSGLPSDRFSAERTGGSVSTLTIQRTQQEDSAVYLCASSFVAGDEQYFGPGTRLTVT.

The chain couples TRBV24-1 to TRBJ2-2; D is unresolved. The V end lost 3 bases, the J end lost 1 base, and 2 bases lay between the germline ends. The CDR3 extends over 13 amino acids. Looked up from germline, CDR1 is KGHDR and CDR2 is SFDVKD. Written as DNA, the CDR3 is TGTGCCACCAGTGATCAGAACACCGGGGAGCTGTTTTTT. This encodes CATSDQNTGELFF.